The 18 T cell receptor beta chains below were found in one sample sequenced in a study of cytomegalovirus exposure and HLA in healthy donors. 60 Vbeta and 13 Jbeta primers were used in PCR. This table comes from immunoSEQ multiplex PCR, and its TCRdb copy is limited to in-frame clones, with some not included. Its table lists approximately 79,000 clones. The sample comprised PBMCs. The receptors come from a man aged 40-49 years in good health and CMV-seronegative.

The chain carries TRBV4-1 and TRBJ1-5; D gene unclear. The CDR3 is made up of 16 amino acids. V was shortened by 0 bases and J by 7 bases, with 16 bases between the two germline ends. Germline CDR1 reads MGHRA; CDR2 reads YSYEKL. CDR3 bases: TGCGCCAGCAGCCAAGACAGGTTAAAGACCGGACAGCCCCAGCATTTT. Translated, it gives CASSQDRLKTGQPQHF.

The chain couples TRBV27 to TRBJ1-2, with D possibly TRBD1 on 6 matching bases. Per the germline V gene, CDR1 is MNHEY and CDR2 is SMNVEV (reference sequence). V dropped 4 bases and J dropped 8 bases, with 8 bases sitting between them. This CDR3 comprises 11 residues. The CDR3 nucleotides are TGTGCCAGCAGTTCAGGGGACGGCTACACCTTC. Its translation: CASSSGDGYTF.

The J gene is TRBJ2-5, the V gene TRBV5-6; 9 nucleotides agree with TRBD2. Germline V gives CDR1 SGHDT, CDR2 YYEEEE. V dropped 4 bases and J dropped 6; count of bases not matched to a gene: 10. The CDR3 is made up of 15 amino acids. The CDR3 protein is CASSRGGAGLKTQYF. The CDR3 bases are TGTGCCAGCAGCCGCGGGGGGGCCGGGTTGAAGACCCAGTACTTC. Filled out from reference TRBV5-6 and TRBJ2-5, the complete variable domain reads DAGVTQSPTHLIKTRGQQVTLRCSPKSGHDTVSWYQQALGQGPQFIFQYYEEEERQRGNFPDRFSGHQFPNYSSELNVNALLLGDSALYLCASSRGGAGLKTQYFGPGTRLLVL.

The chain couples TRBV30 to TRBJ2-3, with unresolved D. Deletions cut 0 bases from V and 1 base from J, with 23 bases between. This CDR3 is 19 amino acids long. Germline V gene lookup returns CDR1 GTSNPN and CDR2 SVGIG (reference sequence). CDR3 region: CAWSVYRLNEYWGTDTQYF. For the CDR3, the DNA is TGTGCCTGGAGTGTATATCGACTTAACGAATATTGGGGCACAGATACGCAGTATTTT.

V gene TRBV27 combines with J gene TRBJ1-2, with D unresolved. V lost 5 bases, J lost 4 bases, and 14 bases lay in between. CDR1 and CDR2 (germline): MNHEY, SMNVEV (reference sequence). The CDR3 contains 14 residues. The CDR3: CASSPQKISYGYTF. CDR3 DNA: TGTGCCAGCAGTCCACAAAAGATAAGCTATGGCTACACCTTC.

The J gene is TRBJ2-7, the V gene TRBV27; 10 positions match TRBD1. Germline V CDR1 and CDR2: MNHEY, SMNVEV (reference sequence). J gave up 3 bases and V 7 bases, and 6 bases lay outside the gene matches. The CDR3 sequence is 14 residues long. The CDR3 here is CASTNGQGGYEQYF. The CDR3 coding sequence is TGTGCCAGCACTAATGGACAGGGGGGCTACGAGCAGTACTTC.

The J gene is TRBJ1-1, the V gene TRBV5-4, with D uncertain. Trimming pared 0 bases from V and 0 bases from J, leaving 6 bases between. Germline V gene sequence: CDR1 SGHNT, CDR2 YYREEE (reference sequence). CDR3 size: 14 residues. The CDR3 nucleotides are TGTGCCAGCAGCTTGGATCCGGTGAACACTGAAGCTTTCTTT. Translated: CASSLDPVNTEAFF.

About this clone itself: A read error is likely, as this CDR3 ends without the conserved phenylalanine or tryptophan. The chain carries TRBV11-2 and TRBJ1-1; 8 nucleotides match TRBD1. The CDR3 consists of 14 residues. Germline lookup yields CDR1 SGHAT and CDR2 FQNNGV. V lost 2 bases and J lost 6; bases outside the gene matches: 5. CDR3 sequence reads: CASSLLYRGSEAFL. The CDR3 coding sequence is TGTGCCAGCAGCTTACTGTACAGGGGGTCTGAAGCTTTCCTT.

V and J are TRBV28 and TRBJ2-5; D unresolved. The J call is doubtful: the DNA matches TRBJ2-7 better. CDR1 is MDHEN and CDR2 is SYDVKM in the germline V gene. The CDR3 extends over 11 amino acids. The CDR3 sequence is CASSTLVEQYF. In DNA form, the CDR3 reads TGTGCCAGCAGCACCCTGGTCGAGCAGTACTTC.

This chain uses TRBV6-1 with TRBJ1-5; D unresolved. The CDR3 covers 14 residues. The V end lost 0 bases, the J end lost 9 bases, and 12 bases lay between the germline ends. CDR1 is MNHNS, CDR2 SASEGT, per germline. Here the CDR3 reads CASSEAYGLVPQHF. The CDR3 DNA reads TGTGCCAGCAGTGAAGCCTACGGACTGGTGCCCCAGCATTTT.

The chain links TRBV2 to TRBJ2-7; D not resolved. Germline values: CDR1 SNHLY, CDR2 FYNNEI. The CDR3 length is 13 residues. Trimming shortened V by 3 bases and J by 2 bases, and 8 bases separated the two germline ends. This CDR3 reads CASSESVAYEQYF. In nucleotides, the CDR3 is TGTGCCAGCAGTGAGAGCGTCGCCTACGAGCAGTACTTC.

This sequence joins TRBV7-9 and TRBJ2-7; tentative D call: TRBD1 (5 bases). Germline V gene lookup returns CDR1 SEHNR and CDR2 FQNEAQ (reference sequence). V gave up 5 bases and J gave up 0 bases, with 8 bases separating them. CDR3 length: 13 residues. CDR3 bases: TGTGCCAGCAGCCTGGACACCTCCTACGAGCAGTACTTC. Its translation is CASSLDTSYEQYF.

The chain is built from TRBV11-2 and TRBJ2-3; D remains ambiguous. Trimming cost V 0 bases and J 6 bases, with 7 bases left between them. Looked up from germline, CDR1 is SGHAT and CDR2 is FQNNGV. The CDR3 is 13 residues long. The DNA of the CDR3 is TGTGCCAGCAGCTTAGATCAGGTGGATACGCAGTATTTT. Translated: CASSLDQVDTQYF.

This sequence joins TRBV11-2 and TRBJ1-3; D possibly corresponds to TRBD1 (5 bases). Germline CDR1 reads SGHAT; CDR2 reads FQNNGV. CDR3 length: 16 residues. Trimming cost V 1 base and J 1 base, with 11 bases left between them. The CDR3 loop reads CASSLVAQASGNTIYF. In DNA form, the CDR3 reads TGTGCCAGCAGCTTAGTTGCACAGGCATCTGGAAACACCATATATTTT.

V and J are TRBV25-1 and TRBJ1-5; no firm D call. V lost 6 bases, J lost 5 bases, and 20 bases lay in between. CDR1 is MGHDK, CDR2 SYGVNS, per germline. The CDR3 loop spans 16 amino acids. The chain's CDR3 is CASSDSSRPIHQPQHF. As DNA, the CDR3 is TGTGCCAGCAGCGACTCCTCCCGACCAATCCATCAGCCCCAGCATTTT. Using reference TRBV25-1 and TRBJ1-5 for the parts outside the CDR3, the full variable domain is EADIYQTPRYLVIGTGKKITLECSQTMGHDKMYWYQQDPGMELHLIHYSYGVNSTEKGDLSSESTVSRIRTEHFPLTLESARPSHTSQYLCASSDSSRPIHQPQHFGDGTRLSIL.

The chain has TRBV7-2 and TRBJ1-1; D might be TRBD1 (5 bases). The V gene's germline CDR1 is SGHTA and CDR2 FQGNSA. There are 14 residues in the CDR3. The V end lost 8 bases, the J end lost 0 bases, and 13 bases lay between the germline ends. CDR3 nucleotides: TGTGCCAGCTTCGGAGGGGCTATGAACACTGAAGCTTTCTTT. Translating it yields CASFGGAMNTEAFF. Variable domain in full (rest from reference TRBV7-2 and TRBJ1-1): GAGVSQSPSNKVTEKGKDVELRCDPISGHTALYWYRQSLGQGLEFLIYFQGNSAPDKSGLPSDRFSAERTGGSVSTLTIQRTQQEDSAVYLCASFGGAMNTEAFFGQGTRLTVV.

In DNA form, the CDR3 reads TGTGCCAGCAGCCAGGATACGGGACTAGCGGGGCTAAACAATGAGCAGTTCTTC. Translated, it gives CASSQDTGLAGLNNEQFF. The V gene is TRBV4-2, the J gene TRBJ2-1; TRBD2 matches 13 bases. Germline V CDR1 and CDR2: LGHNA, YNFKEQ. The J segment lost 5 bases and the V segment lost 3 bases, leaving 10 bases of the junction unmatched. The CDR3 extends over 18 amino acids.

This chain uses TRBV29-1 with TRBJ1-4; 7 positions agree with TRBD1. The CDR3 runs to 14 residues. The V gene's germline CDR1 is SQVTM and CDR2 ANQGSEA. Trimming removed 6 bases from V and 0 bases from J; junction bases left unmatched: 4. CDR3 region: CSVGTDATNEKLFF. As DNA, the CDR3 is TGCAGCGTGGGGACAGATGCAACTAATGAAAAACTGTTTTTT.